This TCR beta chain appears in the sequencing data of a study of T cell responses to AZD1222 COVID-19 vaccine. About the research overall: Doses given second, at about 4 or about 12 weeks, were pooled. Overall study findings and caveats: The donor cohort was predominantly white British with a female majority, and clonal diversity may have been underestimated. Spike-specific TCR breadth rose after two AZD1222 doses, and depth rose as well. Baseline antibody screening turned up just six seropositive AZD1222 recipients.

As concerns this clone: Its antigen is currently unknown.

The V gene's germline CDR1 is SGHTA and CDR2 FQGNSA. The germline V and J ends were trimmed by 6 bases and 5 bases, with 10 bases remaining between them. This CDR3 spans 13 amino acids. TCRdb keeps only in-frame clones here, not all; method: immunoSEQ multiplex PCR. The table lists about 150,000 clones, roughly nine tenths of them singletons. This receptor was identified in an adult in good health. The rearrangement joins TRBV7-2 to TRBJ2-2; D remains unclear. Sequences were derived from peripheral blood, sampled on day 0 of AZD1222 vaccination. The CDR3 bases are TGTGCCAGCAGGAGAGATGTGACCGGGGAGCTGTTTTTT. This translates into CASRRDVTGELFF.